Shown below are 14 T cell receptor beta chains from a single sample sequenced in a study of cytomegalovirus exposure and HLA in healthy donors. The PCR used 60 Vbeta and 13 Jbeta primers. TCRdb's copy holds only in-frame clones and misses some; the assay was immunoSEQ multiplex PCR. The table includes tens of thousands of clones, under 85% detected once. What was sequenced was PBMCs. The source is a woman in her thirties or forties in good health and CMV-seropositive.

This chain links TRBV7-9 with TRBJ1-2; 9 nucleotides agree with TRBD1. The junction had 2 bases not matched to a gene; V was cut back by 3 bases and J by 6 bases. The CDR3 sequence is 13 residues long. Germline-derived CDR1 and CDR2 are SEHNR and FQNEAQ (reference sequence). In nucleotides, the CDR3 is TGTGCCAGCAGCTTCGACAGGGGGGATGGCTACACCTTC. It codes for CASSFDRGDGYTF.

This chain connects TRBV4-1 to TRBJ2-5; 8 bases fit TRBD2. Germline assignment: CDR1 MGHRA and CDR2 YSYEKL. CDR3 length equals 15 residues. V was pared by 6 bases and J by 5 bases, with 11 bases of the junction left unmatched. For the CDR3, the DNA is TGCGCCAGCAGGCCCTCGGGGGGGCCCCGGGAGACCCAGTACTTC. This sequence encodes CASRPSGGPRETQYF.

In regard to this clone: A far larger clone is just one base off, so this is likely a read error. The chain has TRBV7-9 and TRBJ1-1; D gene ambiguous. The CDR3 sequence is 17 residues long. CDR1 SEHNR and CDR2 FQNEAQ come from the germline V gene (reference sequence). The DNA for the CDR3 is TGTTCCAGCAGCTTGGTTCCCCGGAGGCAACTGAACACTGAAGCTTTCTTT. Encoded protein: CSSSLVPRRQLNTEAFF.

The chain employs TRBV5-6 and TRBJ1-3; D is unresolved. Per the germline V gene, CDR1 is SGHDT and CDR2 is YYEEEE. The CDR3 covers 13 residues. Trimming removed 5 bases at V and 4 bases at J, with 10 bases between. CDR3 DNA sequence: TGTGCCAGCAGACCAATACAGGGAAACACCATATATTTT. It encodes CASRPIQGNTIYF.

The chain has TRBV27 and TRBJ2-7; 7 nucleotides line up with TRBD1. V trimming: 3 bases; J trimming: 0 bases; junction bases outside the gene matches: 11. Germline V gene data show CDR1 as MNHEY and CDR2 as SMNVEV (reference sequence). This CDR3 spans 17 amino acids. The CDR3 sequence: CASSLSARGPSSYEQYF. CDR3 coding DNA: TGTGCCAGCAGTTTGAGTGCTAGGGGGCCCAGCTCCTACGAGCAGTACTTC.

This chain uses TRBV19 with TRBJ1-2; 9 positions match TRBD1. This CDR3 spans 14 amino acids. J gave up 4 bases and V 4 bases, and 4 bases lay outside the gene matches. CDR1 and CDR2 (germline): LNHDA, SQIVND (reference sequence). The CDR3 here is CASSTGTGLYGYTF. Here the CDR3 DNA reads TGTGCCAGTAGTACAGGGACAGGGCTCTATGGCTACACCTTC.

J is TRBJ2-6 and V is TRBV27; D not resolved. From germline, CDR1 is MNHEY and CDR2 SMNVEV (reference sequence). V lost 3 bases, J lost 6 bases, and 6 bases lay in between. The CDR3 has 13 amino acids. CDR3 bases: TGTGCCAGCAGTTTCCGTTTGGCCAACGTCCTGACTTTC. Its translation is CASSFRLANVLTF.

This chain connects TRBV9 to TRBJ1-1; 8 bases agree with TRBD1. Trimming at V came to 4 bases and at J to 1 base, leaving 3 bases not matched to a gene. Per the germline V gene, CDR1 is SGDLS and CDR2 is YYNGEE. The CDR3 is 14 residues long. CDR3 in DNA: TGTGCCAGCAGCCCCGGGACAGGGAACACTGAAGCTTTCTTT. Amino acids: CASSPGTGNTEAFF. Full variable domain (outside the CDR3, taken from reference TRBV9 and TRBJ1-1): DSGVTQTPKHLITATGQRVTLRCSPRSGDLSVYWYQQSLDQGLQFLIQYYNGEERAKGNILERFSAQQFPDLHSELNLSSLELGDSALYFCASSPGTGNTEAFFGQGTRLTVV.

The rearrangement joins TRBV7-2 to TRBJ1-6; D might be TRBD1 (6 bases). V dropped 4 bases and J dropped 9 bases, with 13 bases sitting between them. CDR1 is SGHTA and CDR2 is FQGNSA in the germline V gene. The CDR3 has 14 amino acids. This CDR3 reads CASSYSETGSPLHF. The CDR3 bases are TGTGCCAGCAGCTACTCGGAGACAGGTTCACCCCTCCACTTT.

The chain is built from TRBV15 and TRBJ1-5; tentatively, D is TRBD1 (6 bases). Germline V gives CDR1 LNHNV, CDR2 YYDKDF (reference sequence). With 0 bases removed from V and 6 bases from J, the gap between germline ends came to 15 bases. CDR3 length: 16 residues. Written as DNA, the CDR3 is TGTGCCACCAGCAGAGATAGGGCAGGGGCCCGTCAGCCCCAGCATTTT. Protein product: CATSRDRAGARQPQHF.

V is TRBV19 and J is TRBJ2-3; D may be TRBD2 (5 bases). The CDR3 is 13 amino acids. The V and J ends lost 7 bases and 3 bases respectively, with 11 bases between them. Germline V gene sequence: CDR1 LNHDA, CDR2 SQIVND (reference sequence). CDR3 region: CASNDGETDTQYF. The DNA for the CDR3 is TGTGCCAGTAATGACGGGGAAACAGATACGCAGTATTTT.

The rearrangement links TRBV5-1 to TRBJ2-5, with 7 nucleotides matching TRBD2. In germline, CDR1 is SGHRS, CDR2 YFSETQ. V shed 4 bases, J shed 7 bases, and the junction held 13 bases outside the gene matches. The CDR3 sequence is 15 residues long. CDR3 in DNA: TGCGCCAGCAGCCCCACAGGTAGAGCGGGAACGACCCAGTACTTC. Its translation is CASSPTGRAGTTQYF.

There are a few counts of this clone. CDR3 amino acids: CASSVFQGEGNQPQHF. CDR3 nucleotides: TGTGCCAGCAGTGTTTTTCAGGGCGAAGGCAATCAGCCCCAGCATTTT. V usage is TRBV6-1 and J usage is TRBJ1-5; possibly TRBD1 for D (5 bases). Germline V lookup: CDR1 MNHNS, CDR2 SASEGT. CDR3 length equals 16 residues. The V and J ends lost 4 bases and 2 bases respectively, with 15 bases between them.

The V gene is TRBV18, the J gene TRBJ2-7; D possibly corresponds to TRBD2 (5 bases). The CDR3 consists of 15 residues. Germline V gene sequence: CDR1 KGHSH, CDR2 LQKENI. The germline V and J ends were trimmed by 2 bases and 0 bases, with 11 bases remaining between them. CDR3 DNA sequence: TGTGCCAGCTCACCAGCCTCGGGGAGCTCCTACGAGCAGTACTTC. Amino acid sequence: CASSPASGSSYEQYF.